These 28 T cell receptor beta chains were sequenced from one sample in a study of T cell clones after liver transplantation. The assay was immunoSEQ multiplex PCR, and TCRdb's table has in-frame clones only and misses some. Among about 20,000 clones listed, just under 80% were seen once. The sequenced sample was CD8+ T cells from blood, obtained around 54 months after liver transplant. The source is a human patient who received a liver transplant. Some T cells may be graft donor cells.

This clone was counted between two and nine times. The chain joins TRBV6-5 to TRBJ1-5, with D possibly being TRBD1 (6 bases). The germline gives CDR1 MNHEY, CDR2 SVGAGI. V shed 2 bases and J shed 5 bases, with 10 bases lying between them. CDR3 size: 14 residues. The CDR3: CASSYREGDQPQHF. The CDR3 DNA is TGTGCCAGCAGTTACAGAGAGGGGGATCAGCCCCAGCATTTT.

This sequence joins TRBV7-9 and TRBJ2-1, with 7 bases that match TRBD1. The germline gives CDR1 SEHNR, CDR2 FQNEAQ (reference sequence). The CDR3 is 16 amino acids. Losses at the gene ends were 4 bases for V and 4 bases for J; bases not matched to a gene: 10. CDR3 residues: CASSSRDSESYNEQFF. CDR3 in DNA: TGTGCCAGCAGCTCGAGGGACAGCGAGAGTTACAATGAGCAGTTCTTC.

The chain recombines TRBV27 with TRBJ2-2, with D perhaps TRBD1 or TRBD2 (5 bases each). This CDR3 contains 12 residues. Germline CDR1 reads MNHEY; CDR2 reads SMNVEV (reference sequence). V was trimmed by 4 bases and J by 7 bases, leaving 7 bases between them. As DNA, the CDR3 is TGTGCCAGCAGTTATGGGGGCGGGGAGCTGTTTTTT. Translating gives CASSYGGGELFF.

The CDR3 coding sequence is TGTGCCAGCAGCCTTCTGGGAGGAACAGATACGCAGTATTTT. It yields the protein CASSLLGGTDTQYF. The chain links TRBV9 to TRBJ2-3; tentative D call: TRBD2 (6 bases). The length of the CDR3 is 14 residues. V was pared by 4 bases and J by 3 bases, with 12 bases between. Germline V lookup: CDR1 SGDLS, CDR2 YYNGEE.

J is TRBJ1-2 and V is TRBV4-2; no clear D gene. The V end lost 0 bases, the J end lost 7 bases, and 9 bases lay between the germline ends. Germline CDR1 is LGHNA and CDR2 is YNFKEQ. The CDR3 spans 13 residues. This CDR3 is CASSQDRGSGYTF. CDR3 nucleotide sequence: TGTGCCAGCAGCCAAGATCGCGGCAGTGGCTACACCTTC.

V and J are TRBV7-9 and TRBJ2-7; TRBD2 matches 10 bases. The CDR3 has 15 residues. The germline CDR1 and CDR2 sequences are SEHNR and FQNEAQ (reference sequence). Trimming at V came to 5 bases and at J to 2 bases, leaving 6 bases not matched to a gene. CDR3 amino acids: CASSPRLAGAYEQYF. The CDR3 DNA reads TGTGCCAGCAGCCCCAGGCTAGCGGGGGCCTACGAGCAGTACTTC. The full variable domain, its missing parts supplied by reference TRBV7-9 and TRBJ2-7, is DTGVSQNPRHKITKRGQNVTFRCDPISEHNRLYWYRQTLGQGPEFLTYFQNEAQLEKSRLLSDRFSAERPKGSFSTLEIQRTEQGDSAMYLCASSPRLAGAYEQYFGPGTRLTVT.

In its sample, this clone was seen a few times. This sequence joins TRBV15 and TRBJ1-1; D ambiguous. CDR1 LNHNV and CDR2 YYDKDF come from the germline V gene (reference sequence). The CDR3 contains 14 residues. The V and J ends lost 5 bases and 4 bases respectively, with 14 bases between them. In DNA form, the CDR3 reads TGTGCCACCAGCGCCGCGGGGTTCGTCACTGAAGCTTTCTTT. It specifies CATSAAGFVTEAFF.

The rearrangement uses TRBV28 and TRBJ1-5; D is possibly TRBD1 (6 bases). With 7 bases removed from V and 0 bases from J, the gap between germline ends came to 16 bases. CDR3 size: 16 residues. Per germline, CDR1 MDHEN and CDR2 SYDVKM. The chain's CDR3 is CASIDRGARSNQPQHF. The CDR3 nucleotides read TGTGCCAGCATTGATAGGGGGGCTCGTAGCAATCAGCCCCAGCATTTT.

V gene TRBV10-3 combines with J gene TRBJ2-7; D may be TRBD2 (6 bases). The CDR3 runs 11 residues. In germline, CDR1 is ENHRY, CDR2 SYGVKD. V lost 7 bases, J lost 7 bases, and 11 bases lay in between. CDR3 protein: CAIMEGGEQYF. As DNA, the CDR3 is TGTGCCATCATGGAGGGCGGGGAGCAGTACTTC.

V gene TRBV30 combines with J gene TRBJ1-6; maybe TRBD1 (6 bases). Germline V gives CDR1 GTSNPN, CDR2 SVGIG (reference sequence). The V end lost 0 bases, the J end lost 9 bases, and 15 bases lay between the germline ends. The CDR3 runs to 15 residues. The CDR3 DNA reads TGTGCCTGGAGTGTAATCGGCGGACAGTCTTCACCCCTCCACTTT. Its protein product is CAWSVIGGQSSPLHF.

The chain recombines TRBV2 with TRBJ2-7, with no clear D. Trimming removed 7 bases at V and 7 bases at J, with 11 bases between. CDR3 length: 11 residues. Looked up from germline, CDR1 is SNHLY and CDR2 is FYNNEI. The CDR3 sequence: CASTFSREQYF. As DNA, the CDR3 is TGTGCCAGCACATTCAGTAGGGAGCAGTACTTC.

The J gene is TRBJ1-4, the V gene TRBV11-2; D is uncertain. This CDR3 spans 14 amino acids. The germline V and J ends were trimmed by 7 bases and 5 bases, with 14 bases remaining between them. Germline loops: CDR1 SGHAT, CDR2 FQNNGV. CDR3 in DNA: TGTGCCAGCACCACGTGGTCGGGGAATGAAAAACTGTTTTTT. Amino acid sequence: CASTTWSGNEKLFF.

In this sample, this clone turned up once. The rearrangement links TRBV28 to TRBJ2-3; 10 bases line up with TRBD1. J lost 4 bases, V lost 4 bases, and 5 bases had no gene match. Germline V CDR1 and CDR2: MDHEN, SYDVKM. There are 15 residues in the CDR3. The DNA of the CDR3 is TGTGCCAGCAGTTCGCCGGGACAGGGGCCAGATACGCAGTATTTT. It codes for CASSSPGQGPDTQYF.

The CDR3 sequence: CASSQVGETYEQYF. DNA for the CDR3: TGCGCCAGCAGCCAAGTCGGCGAGACCTACGAGCAGTACTTC. The chain joins TRBV4-1 to TRBJ2-7; D uncertain. Germline V gene lookup returns CDR1 MGHRA and CDR2 YSYEKL. The length of the CDR3 is 14 residues. Trimming removed 1 base from V and 2 bases from J, with 9 bases in between.

This clone was observed once. The chain uses TRBV2 and TRBJ1-6; D not resolved. V gave up 8 bases and J gave up 1 base, with 9 bases separating them. The CDR3 consists of 14 residues. CDR1 SNHLY and CDR2 FYNNEI come from the germline V gene. In DNA form, the CDR3 reads TGTGCCAGCGTGGCTGGTTCCTATAATTCACCCCTCCACTTT. It translates to CASVAGSYNSPLHF.

The gene calls are TRBV5-5 and TRBJ2-2, with 7 nucleotides matching TRBD1. The CDR3 contains 17 residues. The junction had 11 bases not matched to a gene; V was cut back by 3 bases and J by 3 bases. Germline CDR1 SGHKS, CDR2 YYEKEE (reference sequence). The CDR3 bases are TGTGCCAGCAGCTGGCCGCCGGACAGGACATACACCGGGGAGCTGTTTTTT. Amino acids: CASSWPPDRTYTGELFF.

The gene calls are TRBV27 and TRBJ2-7; D is possibly TRBD2 (6 bases). V was clipped by 4 bases and J by 5 bases, with 18 bases between them. The CDR3 has 15 amino acids. In germline, CDR1 is MNHEY, CDR2 SMNVEV (reference sequence). This CDR3 is CASSSSSWRGHEQYF. The CDR3 nucleotides are TGTGCCAGCAGTTCCTCGTCCTGGCGGGGCCACGAGCAGTACTTC.

The genes are TRBV29-1 and TRBJ2-7; D is perhaps TRBD1 (6 bases). V was trimmed by 6 bases and J by 4 bases, leaving 25 bases between them. CDR3 size: 16 residues. Germline V CDR1 and CDR2: SQVTM, ANQGSEA. The CDR3 DNA is TGCAGCGTATTTAATATAGGACAGAATAAGGGTTACGAGCAGTACTTC. Protein product: CSVFNIGQNKGYEQYF.

The rearrangement joins TRBV27 to TRBJ2-2; no definite D call. V gave up 6 bases and J gave up 4 bases, with 9 bases separating them. The CDR3 length is 13 residues. Germline assignment: CDR1 MNHEY and CDR2 SMNVEV (reference sequence). CDR3 nucleotides: TGTGCCAGCAGCCCTCAGCCCACCGGGGAGCTGTTTTTT. This gives the protein CASSPQPTGELFF.

The table lists this clone with a count of one. The V call is TRBV27, the J call TRBJ2-1; 9 nucleotides agree with TRBD1. This CDR3 has 14 amino acids. V shed 3 bases, J shed 9 bases, and the junction held 6 bases outside the gene matches. Germline V gene data show CDR1 as MNHEY and CDR2 as SMNVEV (reference sequence). This CDR3 is CASSFGQGSSEQFF. The CDR3 nucleotides read TGTGCCAGCAGTTTCGGACAGGGGAGCAGTGAGCAGTTCTTC.

The gene calls are TRBV28 and TRBJ1-3, with a weak D call TRBD1 (5 bases). Trimming cost V 6 bases and J 4 bases, with 16 bases left between them. Germline CDR1 is MDHEN and CDR2 is SYDVKM. The CDR3 totals 15 residues. The DNA for the CDR3 is TGTGCCAGCAGAAGGGATGTAGGGACCGGAAACACCATATATTTT. Translating it yields CASRRDVGTGNTIYF.

The CDR3 protein is CASNNTGGDGNTEAFF. The CDR3 bases are TGTGCCAGCAATAATACAGGGGGGGATGGGAACACTGAAGCTTTCTTT. The chain combines TRBV7-9 with TRBJ1-1; 8 nucleotides align to TRBD1. This CDR3 has 16 amino acids. Germline V gene sequence: CDR1 SEHNR, CDR2 FQNEAQ (reference sequence). The ends lost 7 bases at V and 1 base at J; junction bases unmatched: 11.

This clone was counted only a few times. The chain employs TRBV27 and TRBJ1-6; 8 nucleotides agree with TRBD1. In germline, CDR1 is MNHEY, CDR2 SMNVEV (reference sequence). V lost 4 bases and J lost 7; bases outside the gene matches: 3. The CDR3 totals 14 residues. The CDR3 region is CASSWTGFNSPLHF. CDR3 nucleotide sequence: TGTGCCAGCAGTTGGACAGGGTTCAATTCACCCCTCCACTTT.

J is TRBJ2-7 and V is TRBV7-9; 11 nucleotides match TRBD1. This CDR3 is 14 amino acids long. With 5 bases clipped from V and 3 bases from J, the junction kept 3 bases outside the gene matches. Germline V gene sequence: CDR1 SEHNR, CDR2 FQNEAQ (reference sequence). The CDR3 reads CASSHGTGGYEQYF. The CDR3 DNA is TGTGCCAGCAGCCATGGGACAGGGGGCTACGAGCAGTACTTC.

This clone was seen only once. CDR3: CASSLRTAGEPPSTDGYTF. The CDR3 region has the DNA TGTGCCAGCAGCTTAAGGACAGCCGGTGAGCCGCCTTCGACGGATGGCTACACCTTC. The chain recombines TRBV7-6 with TRBJ1-2; a weak D match, TRBD1 (6 bases). The V gene lost 2 bases and the J gene lost 6 bases, with 28 bases spanning the gap. Germline CDR1 SGHVS, CDR2 FNYEAQ. The CDR3 spans 19 residues.

The chain links TRBV7-9 to TRBJ2-7; D is unclear. Germline values: CDR1 SEHNR, CDR2 FQNEAQ (reference sequence). CDR3 size: 13 residues. V dropped 5 bases and J dropped 4 bases, with 12 bases sitting between them. DNA for the CDR3: TGTGCCAGCAGCCAGGAGAAGAGGTACGAGCAGTACTTC. Residues: CASSQEKRYEQYF.

V is TRBV19 and J is TRBJ1-2; D not resolved. In germline, CDR1 is LNHDA, CDR2 SQIVND (reference sequence). V lost 3 bases, J lost 3 bases, and 17 bases lay in between. The CDR3 has 16 amino acids. The CDR3 here is CASSILYGRRDYGYTF. CDR3 sequence (DNA): TGTGCCAGTAGTATTCTTTACGGGAGGAGGGACTATGGCTACACCTTC.

The chain uses TRBV28 and TRBJ1-6; 9 bases fit TRBD1. The CDR3 has 15 residues. CDR1 is MDHEN, CDR2 SYDVKM, per germline. Trimming cost V 7 bases and J 9 bases; bases outside gene matches: 10. The CDR3, as DNA: TGTGCCAGCACCCGGGACAGGGCCCTTAGTTCACCCCTCCACTTT. Its translation is CASTRDRALSSPLHF.